What follows is one T cell receptor beta chain and its context. With 0 bases removed from V and 4 bases from J, the gap between germline ends came to 6 bases. CDR1 GTSNPN and CDR2 SVGIG come from the germline V gene (reference sequence). The CDR3 extends over 13 amino acids. This table comes from immunoSEQ multiplex PCR, and its TCRdb copy is limited to in-frame clones, with some not included. The sample yields about 960,000 clones, over 60% seen once. The data were taken from a study of shared clonotypes between healthy human individuals. The chain employs TRBV30 and TRBJ2-2; D not certain. The source material was memory CD4+ T cells sorted from blood. Described subset: CD45RA-negative fraction. This sequence was found in a man between 18 and 35 years old in good health. CDR3 in amino acids: CAWSVLFTGELFF. CDR3 nucleotide sequence: TGTGCCTGGAGTGTATTGTTCACCGGGGAGCTGTTTTTT.